The source of this T cell receptor beta chain is a study of breast tumors, draining lymph nodes, adjacent tissues. The study's findings and limits: Most tumor T cells seemingly derive from lymph node, then expand in tumor. Tumor and nontumor repertoires were significantly more similar in luminal-like than in basal-like breast cancer. That most tumor T cells come from lymph nodes remained unproven. Tumors had less TCR diversity than lymph nodes, more than nontumor tissue.

In TCRdb, the multiplex PCR reads were re-called with MiXCR into one record per CDR3 protein. The top ten hold over 2% of the sample, which has some 120,000 distinct CDR3 sequences, less than 25% seen once. Germline lookup yields CDR1 LNHDA and CDR2 SQIVND (reference sequence). The V end lost 1 base, the J end lost 5 bases, and 8 bases lay between the germline ends. This CDR3 is 13 amino acids long. With respect to this clonotype: Its antigen is unknown.

Samples came from axillary lymph nodes draining the breast cancer. The chain couples TRBV19 to TRBJ2-5; D not certain. This TCR was sampled from a female donor with breast cancer. Some clones in this sample may be carry-over from other donors' samples. Specimen: axillary lymph node tissue. The CDR3 spells CASSIGFGETQYF. The CDR3 DNA is TGTGCCAGTAGTATAGGTTTTGGGGAGACCCAGTACTTC.